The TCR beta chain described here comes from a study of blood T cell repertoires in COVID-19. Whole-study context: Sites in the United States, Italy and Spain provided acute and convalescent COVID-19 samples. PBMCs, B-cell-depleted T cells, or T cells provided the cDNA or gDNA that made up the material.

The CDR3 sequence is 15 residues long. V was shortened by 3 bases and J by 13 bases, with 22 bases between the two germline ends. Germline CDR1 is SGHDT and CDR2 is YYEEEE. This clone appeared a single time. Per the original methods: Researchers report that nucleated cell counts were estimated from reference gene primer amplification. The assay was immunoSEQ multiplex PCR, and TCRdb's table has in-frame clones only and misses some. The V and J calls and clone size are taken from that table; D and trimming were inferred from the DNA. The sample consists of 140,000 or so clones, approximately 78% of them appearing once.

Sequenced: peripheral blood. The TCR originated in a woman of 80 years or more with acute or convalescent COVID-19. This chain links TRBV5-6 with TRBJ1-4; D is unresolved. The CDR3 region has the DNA TGTGCCAGCAGCTCTGTCTCTTCGGCGGGATTGGGACTGTTTTTT. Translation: CASSSVSSAGLGLFF.